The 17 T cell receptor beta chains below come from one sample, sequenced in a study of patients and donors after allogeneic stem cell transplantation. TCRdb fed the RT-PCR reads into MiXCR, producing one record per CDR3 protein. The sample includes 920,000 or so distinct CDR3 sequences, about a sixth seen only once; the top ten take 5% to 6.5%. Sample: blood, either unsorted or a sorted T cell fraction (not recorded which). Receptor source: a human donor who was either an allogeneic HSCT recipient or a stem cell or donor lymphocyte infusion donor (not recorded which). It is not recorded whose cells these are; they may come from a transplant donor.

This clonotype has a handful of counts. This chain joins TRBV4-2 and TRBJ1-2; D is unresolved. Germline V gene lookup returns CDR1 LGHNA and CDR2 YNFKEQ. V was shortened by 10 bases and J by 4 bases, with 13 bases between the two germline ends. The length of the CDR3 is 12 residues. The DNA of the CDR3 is TGTGCCACCGGACGGGTACTCTATGGCTACACCTTC. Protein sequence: CATGRVLYGYTF.

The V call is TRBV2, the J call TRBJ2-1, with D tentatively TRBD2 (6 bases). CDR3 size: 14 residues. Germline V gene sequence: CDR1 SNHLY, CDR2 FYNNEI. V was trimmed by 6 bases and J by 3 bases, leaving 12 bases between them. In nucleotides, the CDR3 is TGTGCCAGCAGAGGGGACTCTGACTACAATGAGCAGTTCTTC. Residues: CASRGDSDYNEQFF.

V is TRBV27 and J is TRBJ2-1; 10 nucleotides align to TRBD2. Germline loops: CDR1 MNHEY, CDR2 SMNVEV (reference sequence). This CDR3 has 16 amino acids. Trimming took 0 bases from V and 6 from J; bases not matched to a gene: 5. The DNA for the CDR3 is TGTGCCAGCAGTTTATCGTTATCTAGCGGGAGCAATGAGCAGTTCTTC. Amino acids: CASSLSLSSGSNEQFF.

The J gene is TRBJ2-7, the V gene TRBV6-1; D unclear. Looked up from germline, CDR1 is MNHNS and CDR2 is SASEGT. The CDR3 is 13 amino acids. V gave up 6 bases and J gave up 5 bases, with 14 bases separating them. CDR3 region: CASSVGALNEQYF. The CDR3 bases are TGTGCCAGCAGCGTGGGCGCCCTAAACGAGCAGTACTTC.

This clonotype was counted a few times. The CDR3 protein is CASRHPHLTDTQYF. In nucleotides, the CDR3 is TGTGCCAGCAGACATCCCCACCTCACAGATACGCAGTATTTT. The rearrangement links TRBV6-2 or TRBV6-3 to TRBJ2-3; no clear D. Germline V lookup: CDR1 MNHEY, CDR2 SVGEGT. There are 14 residues in the CDR3. The ends were cut back, 6 bases at V and 2 bases at J, with 12 bases in the middle.

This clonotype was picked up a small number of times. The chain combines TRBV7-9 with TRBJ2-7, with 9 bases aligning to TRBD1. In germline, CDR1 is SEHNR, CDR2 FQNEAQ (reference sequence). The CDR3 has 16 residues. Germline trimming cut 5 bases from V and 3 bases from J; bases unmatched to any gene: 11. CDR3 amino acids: CASSSTAGQGFYEQYF. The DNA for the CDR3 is TGTGCCAGCAGCAGTACCGCGGGACAGGGCTTCTACGAGCAGTACTTC.

The CDR3 bases are TGTGCCAGCAGTGAAGTTTTGACAGGGACGGGCGAAAAACTGTTTTTT. Encoded protein: CASSEVLTGTGEKLFF. The chain links TRBV6-1 to TRBJ1-4; 7 bases are a match to TRBD1. Germline V gene data show CDR1 as MNHNS and CDR2 as SASEGT. This CDR3 contains 16 residues. Germline trimming cut 1 base from V and 8 bases from J; bases unmatched to any gene: 10.

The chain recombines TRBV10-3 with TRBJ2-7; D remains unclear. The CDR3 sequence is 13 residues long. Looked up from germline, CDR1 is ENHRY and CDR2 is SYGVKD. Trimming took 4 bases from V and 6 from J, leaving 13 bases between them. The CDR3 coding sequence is TGTGCCATCAGTGCAGGACCCGAGGCCGAGCAGTACTTC. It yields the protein CAISAGPEAEQYF.

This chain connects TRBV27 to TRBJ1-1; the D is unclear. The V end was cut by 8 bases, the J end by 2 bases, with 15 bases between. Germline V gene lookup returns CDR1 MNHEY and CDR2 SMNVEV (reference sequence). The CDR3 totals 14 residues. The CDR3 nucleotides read TGTGCCAGCCTAAAGCCGGGTCTAAACACTGAAGCTTTCTTT. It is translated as CASLKPGLNTEAFF.

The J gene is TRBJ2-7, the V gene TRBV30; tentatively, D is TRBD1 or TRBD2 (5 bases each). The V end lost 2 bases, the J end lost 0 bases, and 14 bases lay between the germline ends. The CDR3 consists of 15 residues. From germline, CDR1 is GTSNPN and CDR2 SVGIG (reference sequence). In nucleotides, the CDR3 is TGTGCCTGGAGTATGGAACAGGCGGGCTCCTACGAGCAGTACTTC. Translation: CAWSMEQAGSYEQYF.

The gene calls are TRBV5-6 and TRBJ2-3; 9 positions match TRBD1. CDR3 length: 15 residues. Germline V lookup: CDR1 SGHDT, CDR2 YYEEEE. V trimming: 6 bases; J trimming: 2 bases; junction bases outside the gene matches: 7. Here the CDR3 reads CASTWDRAYTDTQYF. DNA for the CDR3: TGTGCCAGCACCTGGGACAGGGCCTACACAGATACGCAGTATTTT.

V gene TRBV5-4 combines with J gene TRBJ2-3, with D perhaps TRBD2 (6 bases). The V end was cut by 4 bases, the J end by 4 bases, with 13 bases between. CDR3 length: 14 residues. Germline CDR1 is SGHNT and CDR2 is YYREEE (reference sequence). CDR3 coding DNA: TGTGCCAGCAGCAACCCGTGGGGGGCAGATACGCAGTATTTT. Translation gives CASSNPWGADTQYF.

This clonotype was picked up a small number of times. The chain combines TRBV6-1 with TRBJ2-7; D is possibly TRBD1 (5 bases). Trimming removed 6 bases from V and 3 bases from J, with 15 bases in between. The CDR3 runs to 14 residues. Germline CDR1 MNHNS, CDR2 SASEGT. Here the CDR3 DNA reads TGTGCCAGCAGGAACTTCAGGGTAAGCTACGAGCAGTACTTC. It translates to CASRNFRVSYEQYF.

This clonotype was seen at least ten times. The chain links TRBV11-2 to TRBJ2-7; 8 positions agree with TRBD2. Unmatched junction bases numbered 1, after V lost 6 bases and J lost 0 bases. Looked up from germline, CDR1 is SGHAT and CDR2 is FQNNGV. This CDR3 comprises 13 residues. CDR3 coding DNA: TGTGCCAGCAGGGGGACTAGCTCCTACGAGCAGTACTTC. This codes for CASRGTSSYEQYF.

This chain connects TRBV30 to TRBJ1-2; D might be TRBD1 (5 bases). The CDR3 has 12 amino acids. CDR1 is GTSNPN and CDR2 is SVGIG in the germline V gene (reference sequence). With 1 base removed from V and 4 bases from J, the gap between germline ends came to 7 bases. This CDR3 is CAWSDGGYGYTF. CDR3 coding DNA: TGTGCCTGGAGTGATGGGGGCTATGGCTACACCTTC.

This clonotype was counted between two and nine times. The DNA for the CDR3 is TGCAGTGCCCTCAGGGGTGGAGAGGAGACCCAGTACTTC. Its translation: CSALRGGEETQYF. The genes are TRBV20-1 and TRBJ2-5; tentatively, D is TRBD1 (6 bases). This CDR3 comprises 13 residues. The germline V gene encodes CDR1 DFQATT and CDR2 SNEGSKA (reference sequence). V lost 6 bases to trimming and J lost 5 bases, with 16 bases between them.

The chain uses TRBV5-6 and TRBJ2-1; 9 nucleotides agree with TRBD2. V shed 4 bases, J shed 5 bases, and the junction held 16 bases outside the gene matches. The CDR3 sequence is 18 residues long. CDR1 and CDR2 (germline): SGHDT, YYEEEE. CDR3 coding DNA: TGTGCCAGCAGCGGGGGTCGAATAGTAATAGCGGGGGACAATGAGCAGTTCTTC. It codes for CASSGGRIVIAGDNEQFF.